The 18 T cell receptor beta chains reported below all come from one sample, sequenced in a study of T cell responses to AZD1222 COVID-19 vaccine. Sequencing used immunoSEQ multiplex PCR; TCRdb keeps in-frame clones, though not all of them. Of some 140,000 clones detected, 92% appear once; the ten largest clones hold roughly 2%. The material was peripheral blood, obtained on day 0 of AZD1222 vaccination. Receptors were obtained from an adult in good health.

V gene TRBV5-1 combines with J gene TRBJ1-5; D perhaps matches TRBD1 (5 bases). Deletions cut 5 bases from V and 5 bases from J, with 20 bases between. The CDR3 covers 16 residues. Per germline, CDR1 SGHRS and CDR2 YFSETQ. DNA of the CDR3: TGCGCCAGCAGTCCTAACCAGGGAGTCGAGGATCAGCCCCAGCATTTT. Translating it yields CASSPNQGVEDQPQHF.

The J gene is TRBJ1-1, the V gene TRBV4-3; TRBD1 matches 9 bases. CDR3 size: 14 residues. CDR1 LGHNA and CDR2 YSLEER come from the germline V gene. The V segment lost 0 bases and the J segment 10 bases; nucleotides outside the gene matches: 6. DNA of the CDR3: TGCGCCAGCAGCCAAGATCATACAGGGGGCGGAGCTTTCTTT. Translating gives CASSQDHTGGGAFF.

CDR3 nucleotide sequence: TGTGCCAGCAGCCTGCAAGCGAACACCGGGGAGCTGTTTTTT. This codes for CASSLQANTGELFF. This rearrangement joins TRBV9 to TRBJ2-2; no firm D call. Germline V gene lookup returns CDR1 SGDLS and CDR2 YYNGEE. Trimming took off 4 bases at V and 0 bases at J, with 7 bases between the two ends. CDR3 length equals 14 residues.

With regard to this clone: Different DNA sequences within this sample yield the same CDR3. The gene calls are TRBV18 and TRBJ2-2, with 9 bases matching TRBD1. V dropped 2 bases and J dropped 3; count of bases not matched to a gene: 1. The CDR3 has 15 residues. Germline lookup yields CDR1 KGHSH and CDR2 LQKENI. CDR3 in amino acids: CASSPRTGDTGELFF. In DNA form, the CDR3 reads TGTGCCAGCTCACCAAGGACAGGGGACACCGGGGAGCTGTTTTTT. Supplemented by reference TRBV18 and TRBJ2-2, the full variable domain reads NAGVMQNPRHLVRRRGQEARLRCSPMKGHSHVYWYRQLPEEGLKFMVYLQKENIIDESGMPKERFSAEFPKEGPSILRIQQVVRGDSAAYFCASSPRTGDTGELFFGEGSRLTVL.

The rearrangement joins TRBV15 to TRBJ2-1; 8 bases are shared with TRBD2. Germline CDR1 LNHNV, CDR2 YYDKDF (reference sequence). V lost 6 bases to trimming and J lost 0 bases; unmatched junction nucleotides: 13. This CDR3 comprises 18 residues. CDR3 loop: CATSSDPSGSSSYNEQFF. The CDR3 DNA sequence: TGTGCCACCAGTAGTGACCCTAGCGGGTCGAGCTCCTACAATGAGCAGTTCTTC.

This clone was recorded once. The gene calls are TRBV27 and TRBJ1-1, with a possible D match to TRBD1 (6 bases). V lost 3 bases to trimming and J lost 0 bases, with 11 bases between them. Germline V lookup: CDR1 MNHEY, CDR2 SMNVEV (reference sequence). This CDR3 comprises 15 residues. The CDR3 protein is CASSFGGQVNTEAFF. The CDR3 DNA reads as TGTGCCAGCAGTTTCGGGGGGCAGGTGAACACTGAAGCTTTCTTT.

V and J are TRBV7-9 and TRBJ2-5, with D perhaps TRBD1 (6 bases). Per the germline V gene, CDR1 is SEHNR and CDR2 is FQNEAQ (reference sequence). This CDR3 has 14 amino acids. The V gene lost 7 bases and the J gene lost 4 bases, with 16 bases spanning the gap. CDR3 region: CASISTRGGETQYF. CDR3 bases: TGTGCCAGCATTTCCACCAGGGGCGGAGAGACCCAGTACTTC.

The gene calls are TRBV15 and TRBJ2-1; 8 bases fit TRBD2. Germline V gene sequence: CDR1 LNHNV, CDR2 YYDKDF (reference sequence). Unmatched junction bases numbered 7, after V lost 3 bases and J lost 0 bases. CDR3 length equals 17 residues. The CDR3 here is CATSRIPGTSSYNEQFF. The CDR3, as DNA: TGTGCCACCAGCAGGATACCCGGGACTAGCTCCTACAATGAGCAGTTCTTC.

The rearrangement links TRBV5-6 to TRBJ2-7; no definite D call. Germline V gene data show CDR1 as SGHDT and CDR2 as YYEEEE. The CDR3 runs 12 residues. V lost 0 bases to trimming and J lost 10 bases, with 11 bases between them. CDR3 loop: CASSLELTPQYF. The DNA of the CDR3 is TGTGCCAGCAGCTTGGAACTCACCCCACAGTACTTC. Looking up the rest from reference TRBV5-6 and TRBJ2-7 gives the full variable domain: DAGVTQSPTHLIKTRGQQVTLRCSPKSGHDTVSWYQQALGQGPQFIFQYYEEEERQRGNFPDRFSGHQFPNYSSELNVNALLLGDSALYLCASSLELTPQYFGPGTRLTVT.

The gene calls are TRBV5-1 and TRBJ2-4; TRBD2 matches 10 bases. Germline V CDR1 and CDR2: SGHRS, YFSETQ. This CDR3 spans 16 amino acids. The junction had 8 bases not matched to a gene; V was cut back by 1 base and J by 7 bases. The CDR3 coding sequence is TGCGCCAGCAGCTTGCAAGCGGGGGGGCCGTCGAACATTCAGTACTTC. Translating gives CASSLQAGGPSNIQYF.

The CDR3 bases are TGTGCCAGCAGCCCGTCGGGCCCCCTGTATGGCTACACCTTC. It translates to CASSPSGPLYGYTF. The chain couples TRBV6-2 or TRBV6-3 to TRBJ1-2; no definite D call. CDR3 size: 14 residues. Germline CDR1 is MNHEY and CDR2 is SVGEGT. Trimming stripped 6 bases from V and 5 bases from J, with 16 bases between.

This clone was counted only a few times. This chain joins TRBV11-3 and TRBJ2-1; TRBD2 agrees at 12 bases. This CDR3 has 15 amino acids. The J segment lost 5 bases and the V segment lost 5 bases, leaving 4 bases of the junction unmatched. Germline V gene lookup returns CDR1 SGHNT and CDR2 YENEEA. CDR3: CASSASSGGDNEQFF. The CDR3 region has the DNA TGTGCCAGCAGCGCGTCTAGCGGGGGGGACAATGAGCAGTTCTTC.

This chain links TRBV7-2 with TRBJ2-5; 12 nucleotides agree with TRBD2. The ends lost 4 bases at V and 5 bases at J; junction bases unmatched: 5. The CDR3 runs to 15 residues. CDR1 is SGHTA, CDR2 FQGNSA, per germline. The CDR3 DNA sequence: TGTGCCAGCAGCTCACTAGCGGGGGGCCGGGAGACCCAGTACTTC. Protein product: CASSSLAGGRETQYF.

The chain has TRBV11-3 and TRBJ1-3; tentative D call: TRBD1 (5 bases). This CDR3 is built from 11 residues. V was pared by 5 bases and J by 8 bases, with 7 bases between. Germline values: CDR1 SGHNT, CDR2 YENEEA. CDR3 protein: CASSTGDTIYF. The CDR3 nucleotides read TGTGCCAGCAGCACGGGGGACACCATATATTTT.

The chain couples TRBV7-6 to TRBJ2-7; D perhaps matches TRBD2 (6 bases). CDR1 SGHVS and CDR2 FNYEAQ come from the germline V gene. This CDR3 has 16 residues. V was cut by 1 base and J by 3 bases, with 16 bases left in between. The CDR3 region is CASSLGSGPSFYEQYF. The CDR3 nucleotides read TGTGCCAGCAGCTTAGGGAGCGGGCCGTCCTTCTACGAGCAGTACTTC.

The chain carries TRBV10-1 and TRBJ1-1, with a possible D match to TRBD1 (5 bases). V was shortened by 1 base and J by 1 base, with 10 bases between the two germline ends. The CDR3 has 15 residues. Germline loops: CDR1 WNHNN, CDR2 SYGVQD (reference sequence). In DNA form, the CDR3 reads TGCGCCAGCAGTGAGTTCGGGGGGACGAACACTGAAGCTTTCTTT. Translation: CASSEFGGTNTEAFF.

J is TRBJ2-3 and V is TRBV13; 9 nucleotides match TRBD1. Trimming cost V 4 bases and J 2 bases; bases outside gene matches: 4. The CDR3 contains 15 residues. The V gene's germline CDR1 is PRHDT and CDR2 FYEKMQ (reference sequence). CDR3 nucleotides: TGTGCCAGCAGCTCGACAGGGGGATACACAGATACGCAGTATTTT. It specifies CASSSTGGYTDTQYF.

The rearrangement uses TRBV5-1 and TRBJ2-7, with 9 bases matching TRBD1. The germline V gene has CDR1 SGHRS and CDR2 YFSETQ. The CDR3 sequence is 14 residues long. The ends lost 2 bases at V and 4 bases at J; junction bases unmatched: 4. This chain's CDR3 is CASSFTGGRYEQYF. CDR3 DNA: TGCGCCAGCAGCTTCACAGGGGGCAGGTACGAGCAGTACTTC.